A selection of T cell receptor beta chains follows, all from one sample in a study of cytomegalovirus exposure and HLA in healthy donors. Sequencing was performed with immunoSEQ multiplex PCR; in TCRdb, only in-frame clones are kept and a portion is missing. The sample includes hundreds of thousands of clones, around 73% of them seen just once. The source material was PBMCs. Receptors were obtained from a male donor in good health and CMV-seronegative. CDR3s include the opening cysteine and the closing phenylalanine or tryptophan.

>TRBV4-2|TRBJ1-1
CASSQEARGNTEAFF
>TRBV11-3|TRBJ2-2
CASSFQGVTDTGELFF
>TRBV2|TRBJ2-2
CASRTIAGTGELFF
>TRBV6-4|TRBJ2-6
CASTPGQGTFGANVLTF
>TRBV19|TRBJ2-1
CASSPLLQGAGEQFF
>TRBV6-1|TRBJ2-2
CASRLAAQNTGELFF
>TRBV18|TRBJ1-2
CASSPRAVGGTKPLYGYTF
>TRBV19|TRBJ2-7
CASSFSGEQYF
>TRBV11-2|TRBJ2-1
CASSRENQGSDEQFF
>TRBV18|TRBJ2-4
CASSPLDRGSVRGNIQYF
>TRBV19|TRBJ2-1
CASSMYRSSYNEQFF
>TRBV11-3|TRBJ2-7
CASSSRGSGSSEQYF
>TRBV9|TRBJ1-2
CASSVAQGQGLNPLLYGYTF
>TRBV19|TRBJ2-7
CASSIGSTSGRSYEQYF
>TRBV5-1|TRBJ2-1
CASSSSASYNEQFF
>TRBV6-5|TRBJ2-7
CASSPGQGTYEQYF
>TRBV27|TRBJ2-7
CASSFQGSYEQYF
>TRBV20-1|TRBJ2-3
CSVHVADTQYF
>TRBV7-9|TRBJ1-1
CASSLTGLRTEAFF
>TRBV29-1|-
CSVGQLSSYEQYF
>TRBV6-4|TRBJ2-1
CASSDSETGPYNEQFF
>TRBV27|TRBJ2-7
CASSLLQAGQGADEQYF
>TRBV11-1|TRBJ1-1
CASRLQGRGLWTEAFF
>TRBV7-6|TRBJ2-3
CASSLLRDPDTQYF
>TRBV10-3|TRBJ1-5
CANGQGNQPQHF
>TRBV19|TRBJ1-6
CASSIRTGMTPLHF
>TRBV7-8|TRBJ2-5
CASSLFPRASGREETQYF
>TRBV28|TRBJ2-3
CASSFGGRADTQYF
>TRBV19|TRBJ1-2
CASSITGGYGYTF
>TRBV7-6|TRBJ2-5
CASSWTSGQQETQYF
>TRBV19|TRBJ1-2
CASSISRDNGYTF
>TRBV21-1|TRBJ1-3
CASSKGGGKRGNTIYF
>TRBV6-5|TRBJ2-5
CASSYAGGRATQYF
>TRBV9|TRBJ2-3
CASSVGDSMSDTQYF
>TRBV5-5|TRBJ1-1
CASTWTGGSTEAFF
>TRBV29-1|TRBJ2-1
CSVEDQVREQFF
>TRBV27|TRBJ2-3
CASSLLPGDTQYF
>TRBV9|TRBJ2-7
CASSVVASGSEQYF
>TRBV11-2|TRBJ2-7
CASSLGGTGGLSYEQYF
>TRBV9|TRBJ1-5
CASSPRGINQPQHF
>TRBV5-1|TRBJ2-2
CASSFGTGGGNTGELFF
>TRBV15|TRBJ2-5
CATSRAGLAQETQYF
>TRBV19|TRBJ1-5
CASTAGGQPQHF
>TRBV7-9|TRBJ2-7
CASSSFVTGGGYEQYF
>TRBV27|TRBJ1-5
CASSPLGTRSGQPQHF
>TRBV9|-
CASSVVGGGTYEQYF
>TRBV2|TRBJ1-4
CASRLEGVSKLFF
>TRBV9|TRBJ2-3
CASSVATSGRADTQYF
>TRBV19|TRBJ2-1
CASSNALRGGAYNEQFF
>TRBV10-3|TRBJ2-1
CAISGRALGNEQFF
>TRBV27|TRBJ2-2
CASSLDSANTGELFF
>TRBV19|TRBJ2-1
CASSYSGNNEQFF
>TRBV11-2|TRBJ2-1
CASPGGTGDHNEQFF
>TRBV19|TRBJ2-7
CASSIPGSLHF
>TRBV19|TRBJ2-7
CASSADRDTGDYEQYF
>TRBV28|TRBJ2-4
CASSFLWREPALAKNIQYF
>TRBV28|TRBJ1-6
CASSLARGNSPLHF
>TRBV5-1|TRBJ2-5
CASSPGTSSETQYF
>TRBV5-5|TRBJ1-5
CASSKGTGNGLSNQPQHF